This TCR beta chain emerged from a study of human T cells and chemical hapten exposure. Study in general: Per-sample variation in TCR yield stemmed mainly from small pooled library volume differences. Study outcomes and limitations: The number of TCRs above 1 in 1000 frequency did not change after DPC sensitization.

Noted time point: healthy volunteer bleed at 2 weeks. Sequencing started from total RNA isolated from unfractionated whole blood. Single cDNA molecules in the library carried unique molecular identifiers attached during preparation. TCRdb called the RACE reads again in MiXCR, with one record for every CDR3 protein. The sample consists of 35,000 to 50,000 distinct CDR3 sequences, around 4.1% of them appearing once. This clonotype was counted ten times or more. Its specificity is not known. Germline CDR1 is SNHLY and CDR2 is FYNNEI. V lost 3 bases to trimming and J lost 4 bases, with 7 bases between them. The CDR3 spans 13 residues.

Sequencing was done on a sample of whole blood. The rearrangement joins TRBV2 to TRBJ2-1, with no clear D. The source of this sequence is a female donor in good health. Some clones in this sample may be carry-over from other donors' samples. CDR3 sequence: CASSEERYNEQFF. For the CDR3, the DNA is TGTGCCAGCAGTGAGGAGAGATACAATGAGCAGTTCTTC.